The entry below gives a single TCR beta chain sequence along with its context. Its antigen is unidentified. Libraries were prepared by immunoSEQ multiplex PCR; TCRdb keeps only in-frame clonotypes and omits some of them. The table lists around 56,000 clones, over 75% of them singletons, with approximately 17% in the top ten. This entry is derived from a study of identifying expanded T cells in peripheral blood. Whole-study results and caveats: Technical replicates showed roughly 1.2 changed clones; approximately two weeks about 16; four weeks 19.

This CDR3 comprises 15 residues. Germline V gene lookup returns CDR1 WSHSY and CDR2 SAAADI. Unmatched junction bases numbered 8, after V lost 7 bases and J lost 3 bases. Material for sequencing was blood. The source is a person between 18 and 75 years old in good health. J is TRBJ1-4 and V is TRBV10-2, with TRBD1 identical over 7 bases. In DNA form, the CDR3 reads TGCGCCAGCACCGAGGCCGGGACAGCTAATGAAAAACTGTTTTTT. This sequence encodes CASTEAGTANEKLFF.